The table lists the clone carrying this T cell receptor (beta chain) with many counts. This specimen comes from a study of patients and donors after allogeneic stem cell transplantation. The CDR3 runs to 12 residues. The V end lost 6 bases, the J end lost 6 bases, and 10 bases lay between the germline ends. The germline V gene encodes CDR1 MNHNS and CDR2 SASEGT. Via MiXCR, TCRdb re-called the RT-PCR reads, giving one row per CDR3 protein. This sample has some 960,000 distinct CDR3 sequences; approximately 19% occur once, and the top ten carry around 6%. Input material: blood, either unsorted or a sorted T cell fraction (not recorded which). This sequence originates from a human donor who was either an allogeneic HSCT recipient or a stem cell or donor lymphocyte infusion donor (not recorded which). It is not recorded whose cells these are; they may come from a transplant donor. This sequence joins TRBV6-1 and TRBJ2-3; D is ambiguous. The CDR3 DNA is TGTGCCAGCAGCAATCGTAGGGATACGCAGTATTTT. It specifies CASSNRRDTQYF.